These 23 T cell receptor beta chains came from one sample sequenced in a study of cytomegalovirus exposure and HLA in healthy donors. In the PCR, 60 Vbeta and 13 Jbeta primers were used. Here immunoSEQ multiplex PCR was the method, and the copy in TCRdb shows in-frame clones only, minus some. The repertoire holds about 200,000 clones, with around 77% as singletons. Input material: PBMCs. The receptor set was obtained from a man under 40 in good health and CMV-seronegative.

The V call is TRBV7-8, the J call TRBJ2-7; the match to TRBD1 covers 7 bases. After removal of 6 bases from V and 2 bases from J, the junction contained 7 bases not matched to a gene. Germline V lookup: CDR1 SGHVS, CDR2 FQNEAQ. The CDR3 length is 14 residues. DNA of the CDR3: TGTGCCAGCAGTCGACGACAGGGCCCCTACGAGCAGTACTTC. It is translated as CASSRRQGPYEQYF.

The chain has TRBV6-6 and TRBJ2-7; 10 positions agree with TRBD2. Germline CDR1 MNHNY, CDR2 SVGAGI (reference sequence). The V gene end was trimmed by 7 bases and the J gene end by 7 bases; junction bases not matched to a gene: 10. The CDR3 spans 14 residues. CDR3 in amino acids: CASKGTSASREQYF. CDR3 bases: TGTGCCAGCAAGGGGACTAGCGCGTCCCGTGAGCAGTACTTC.

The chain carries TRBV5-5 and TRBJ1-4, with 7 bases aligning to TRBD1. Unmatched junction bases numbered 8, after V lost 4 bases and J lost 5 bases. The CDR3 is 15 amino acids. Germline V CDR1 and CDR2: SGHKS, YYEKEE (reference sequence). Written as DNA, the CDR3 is TGTGCCAGCAGCAGAGGGGACAGCTCGAATGAAAAACTGTTTTTT. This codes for CASSRGDSSNEKLFF.

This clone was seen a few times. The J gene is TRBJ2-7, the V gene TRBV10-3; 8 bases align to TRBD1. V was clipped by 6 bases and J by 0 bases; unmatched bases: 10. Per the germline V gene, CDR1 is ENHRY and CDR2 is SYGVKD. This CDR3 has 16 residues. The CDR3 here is CAIRPGQGVSSYEQYF. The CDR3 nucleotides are TGTGCCATCAGGCCTGGACAGGGTGTAAGCTCCTACGAGCAGTACTTC.

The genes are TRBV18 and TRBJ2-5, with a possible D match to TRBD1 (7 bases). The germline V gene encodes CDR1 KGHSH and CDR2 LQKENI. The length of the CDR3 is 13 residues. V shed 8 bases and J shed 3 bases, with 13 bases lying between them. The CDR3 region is CASAGGQEETQYF. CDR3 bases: TGTGCCAGCGCAGGGGGGCAGGAAGAGACCCAGTACTTC.

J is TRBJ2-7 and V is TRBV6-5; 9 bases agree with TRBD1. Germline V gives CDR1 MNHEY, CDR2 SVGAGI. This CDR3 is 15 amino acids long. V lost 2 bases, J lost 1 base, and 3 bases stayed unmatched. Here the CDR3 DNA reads TGTGCCAGCAGTTACGCCGGGACAGGGTCCTACGAGCAGTACTTC. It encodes CASSYAGTGSYEQYF.

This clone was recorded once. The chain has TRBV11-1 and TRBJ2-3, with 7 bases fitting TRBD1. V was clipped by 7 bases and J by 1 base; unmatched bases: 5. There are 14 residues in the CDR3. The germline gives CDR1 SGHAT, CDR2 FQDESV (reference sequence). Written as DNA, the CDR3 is TGTGCCAGCAAACAGGACAGGCGCACAGATACGCAGTATTTT. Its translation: CASKQDRRTDTQYF.

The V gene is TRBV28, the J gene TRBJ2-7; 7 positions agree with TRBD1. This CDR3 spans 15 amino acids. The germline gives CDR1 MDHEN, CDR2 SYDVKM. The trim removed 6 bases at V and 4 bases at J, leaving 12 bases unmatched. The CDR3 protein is CASSNEGDSRYEQYF. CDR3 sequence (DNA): TGTGCCAGCAGCAATGAAGGGGACAGCAGATACGAGCAGTACTTC.

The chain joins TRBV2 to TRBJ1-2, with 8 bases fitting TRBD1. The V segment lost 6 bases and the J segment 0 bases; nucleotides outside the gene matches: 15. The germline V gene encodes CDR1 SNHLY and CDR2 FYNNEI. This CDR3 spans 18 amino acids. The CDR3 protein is CASSQGPTDRGSNYGYTF. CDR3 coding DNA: TGTGCCAGCAGCCAAGGCCCAACCGACAGGGGATCTAACTATGGCTACACCTTC.

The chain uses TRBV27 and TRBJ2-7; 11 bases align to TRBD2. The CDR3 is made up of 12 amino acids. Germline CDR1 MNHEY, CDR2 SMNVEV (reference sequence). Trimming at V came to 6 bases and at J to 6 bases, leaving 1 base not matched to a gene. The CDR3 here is CASSGTSGEQYF. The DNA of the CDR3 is TGTGCCAGCAGCGGGACTAGCGGCGAGCAGTACTTC.

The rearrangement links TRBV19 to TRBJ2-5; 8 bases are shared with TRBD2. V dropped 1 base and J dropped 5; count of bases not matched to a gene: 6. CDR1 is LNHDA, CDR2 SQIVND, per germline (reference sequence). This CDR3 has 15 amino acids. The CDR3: CASSIGAGEGETQYF. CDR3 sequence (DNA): TGTGCCAGTAGTATAGGAGCGGGAGAAGGGGAGACCCAGTACTTC.

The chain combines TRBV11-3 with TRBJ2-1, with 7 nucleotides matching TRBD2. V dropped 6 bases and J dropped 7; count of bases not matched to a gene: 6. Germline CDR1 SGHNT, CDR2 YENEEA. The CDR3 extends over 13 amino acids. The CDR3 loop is CASSFLAENEQFF. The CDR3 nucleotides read TGTGCCAGCAGTTTTCTAGCGGAAAATGAGCAGTTCTTC.

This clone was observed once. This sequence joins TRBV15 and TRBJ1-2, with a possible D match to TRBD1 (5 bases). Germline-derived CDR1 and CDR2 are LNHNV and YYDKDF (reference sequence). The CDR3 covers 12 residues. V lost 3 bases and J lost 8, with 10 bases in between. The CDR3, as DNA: TGTGCCACCAGCAGCAGGGTTTACGGCTACACCTTC. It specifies CATSSRVYGYTF. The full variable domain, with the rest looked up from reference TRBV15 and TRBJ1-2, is DAMVIQNPRYQVTQFGKPVTLSCSQTLNHNVMYWYQQKSSQAPKLLFHYYDKDFNNEADTPDNFQSRRPNTSFCFLDIRSPGLGDTAMYLCATSSRVYGYTFGSGTRLTVV.

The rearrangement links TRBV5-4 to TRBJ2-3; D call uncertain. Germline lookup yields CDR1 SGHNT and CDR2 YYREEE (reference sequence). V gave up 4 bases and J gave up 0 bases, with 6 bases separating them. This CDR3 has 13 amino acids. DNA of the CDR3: TGTGCCAGCAGCACCGGGAGCACAGATACGCAGTATTTT. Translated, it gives CASSTGSTDTQYF.

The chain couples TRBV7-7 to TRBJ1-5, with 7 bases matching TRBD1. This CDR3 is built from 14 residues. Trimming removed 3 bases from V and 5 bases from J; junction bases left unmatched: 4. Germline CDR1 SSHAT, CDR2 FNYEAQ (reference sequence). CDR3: CASSLTGIDQPQHF. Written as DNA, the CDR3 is TGTGCCAGCAGCTTGACAGGGATTGATCAGCCCCAGCATTTT. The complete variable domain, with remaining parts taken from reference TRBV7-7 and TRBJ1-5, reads GAGVSQSPRYKVTKRGQDVTLRCDPISSHATLYWYQQALGQGPEFLTYFNYEAQPDKSGLPSDRFSAERPEGSISTLTIQRTEQRDSAMYRCASSLTGIDQPQHFGDGTRLSIL.

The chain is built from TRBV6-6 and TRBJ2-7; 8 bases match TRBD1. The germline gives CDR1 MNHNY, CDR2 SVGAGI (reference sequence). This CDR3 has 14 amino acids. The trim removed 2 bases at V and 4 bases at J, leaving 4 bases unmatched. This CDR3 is CASSYLDRAYEQYF. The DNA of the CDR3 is TGTGCCAGCAGTTACCTGGACAGGGCATACGAGCAGTACTTC.

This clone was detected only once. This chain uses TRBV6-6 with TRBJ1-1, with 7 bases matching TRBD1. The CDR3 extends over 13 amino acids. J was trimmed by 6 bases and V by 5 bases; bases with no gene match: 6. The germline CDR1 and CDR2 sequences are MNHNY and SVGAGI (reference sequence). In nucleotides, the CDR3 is TGTGCCAGCAGTCTACAGGGGACCCCTGAAGCTTTCTTT. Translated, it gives CASSLQGTPEAFF.

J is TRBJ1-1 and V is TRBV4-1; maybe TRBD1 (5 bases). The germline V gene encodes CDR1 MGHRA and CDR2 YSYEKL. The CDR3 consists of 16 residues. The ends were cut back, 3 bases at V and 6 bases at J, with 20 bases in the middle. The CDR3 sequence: CASSHPKPAGRSEAFF. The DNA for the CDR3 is TGCGCCAGCAGCCACCCTAAGCCGGCGGGGCGGTCTGAAGCTTTCTTT.

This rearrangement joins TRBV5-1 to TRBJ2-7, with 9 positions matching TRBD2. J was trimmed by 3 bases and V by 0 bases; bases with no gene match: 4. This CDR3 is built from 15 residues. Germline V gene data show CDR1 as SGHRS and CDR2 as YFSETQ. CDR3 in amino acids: CASSLETSGLYEQYF. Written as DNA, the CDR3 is TGCGCCAGCAGCTTGGAAACTAGCGGGCTCTACGAGCAGTACTTC. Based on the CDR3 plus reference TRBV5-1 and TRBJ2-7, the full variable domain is KAGVTQTPRYLIKTRGQQVTLSCSPISGHRSVSWYQQTPGQGLQFLFEYFSETQRNKGNFPGRFSGRQFSNSRSEMNVSTLELGDSALYLCASSLETSGLYEQYFGPGTRLTVT.

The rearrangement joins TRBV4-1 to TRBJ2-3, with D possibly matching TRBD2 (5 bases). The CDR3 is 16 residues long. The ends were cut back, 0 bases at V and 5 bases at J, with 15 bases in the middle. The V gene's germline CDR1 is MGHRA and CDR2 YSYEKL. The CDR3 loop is CASSQDSREFQDTQYF. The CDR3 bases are TGCGCCAGCAGCCAAGATTCACGGGAATTTCAAGATACGCAGTATTTT.

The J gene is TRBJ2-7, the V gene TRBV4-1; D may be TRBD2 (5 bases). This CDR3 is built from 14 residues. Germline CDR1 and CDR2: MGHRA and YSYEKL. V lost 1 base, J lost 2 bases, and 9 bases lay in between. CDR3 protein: CASSQGRVAYEQYF. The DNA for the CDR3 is TGCGCCAGCAGCCAAGGGCGGGTTGCCTACGAGCAGTACTTC.

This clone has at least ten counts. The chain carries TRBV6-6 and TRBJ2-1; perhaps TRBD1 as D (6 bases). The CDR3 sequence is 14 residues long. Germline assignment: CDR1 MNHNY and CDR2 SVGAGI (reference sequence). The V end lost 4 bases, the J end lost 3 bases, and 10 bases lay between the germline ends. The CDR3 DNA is TGTGCCAGCAGTTCGACAGGATACTACAATGAGCAGTTCTTC. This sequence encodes CASSSTGYYNEQFF.

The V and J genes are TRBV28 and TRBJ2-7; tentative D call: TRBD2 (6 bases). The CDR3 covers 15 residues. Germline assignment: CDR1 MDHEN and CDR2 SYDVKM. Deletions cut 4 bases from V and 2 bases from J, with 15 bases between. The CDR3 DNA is TGTGCCAGCAGTTCATCTAGCGCTACGACCTACGAGCAGTACTTC. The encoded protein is CASSSSSATTYEQYF.